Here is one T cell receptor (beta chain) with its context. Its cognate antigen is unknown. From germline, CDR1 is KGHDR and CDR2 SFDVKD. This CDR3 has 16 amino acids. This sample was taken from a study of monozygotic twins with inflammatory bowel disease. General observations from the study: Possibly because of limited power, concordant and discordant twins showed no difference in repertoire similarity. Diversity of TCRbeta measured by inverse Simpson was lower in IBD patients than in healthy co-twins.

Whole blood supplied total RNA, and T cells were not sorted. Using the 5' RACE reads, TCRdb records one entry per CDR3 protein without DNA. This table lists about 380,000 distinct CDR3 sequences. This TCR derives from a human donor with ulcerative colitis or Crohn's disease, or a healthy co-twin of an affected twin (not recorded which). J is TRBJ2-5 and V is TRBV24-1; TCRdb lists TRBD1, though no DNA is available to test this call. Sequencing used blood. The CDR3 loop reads CATSDKGAGAQETQYF.